A selection of T cell receptor beta chains follows, all from one sample in a study of Ad26.COV2.S vaccination and SARS-CoV-2 variants. Repertoires were generated with immunoSEQ multiplex PCR, while TCRdb's copy carries only in-frame clones and drops some. The sample comprises approximately 480,000 clones, roughly 89% of which are singletons, and roughly 12% rests with the top ten. The sequences come from peripheral blood, collected in a trial of Ad26.COV2.S vaccine versus placebo. The receptor source for this set is a person between 18 and 65 years old who received the Ad26.COV2.S COVID-19 vaccine or a placebo. The CDR3 runs from the conserved cysteine through the conserved F or W. A D gene is named only where the DNA matches it firmly. Size values are once, few and many counts, or a class for expanded clones, and some rows have none.

CDR3 protein,CDR3 DNA,D gene,clone size,V gene,J gene
CASSYTTGANSPLHF,TGTGCCAGCAGCTACACGACAGGGGCTAATTCACCCCTCCACTTT,TRBD1,-,TRBV7-3,TRBJ1-6
CASSPRQSNQPQHF,TGTGCCAGCAGCCCTCGACAATCCAATCAGCCCCAGCATTTT,-,-,TRBV5-8,TRBJ1-5
CASKVNTEAFF,TGTGCCAGCAAAGTGAACACTGAAGCTTTCTTT,-,-,TRBV27,TRBJ1-1
CASSVAASGSSYEQYF,TGTGCCAGCAGCGTAGCGGCTAGCGGGTCCTCCTACGAGCAGTACTTC,TRBD2,-,TRBV9,TRBJ2-7
CASSPDRGRSNQPQHF,TGTGCCAGCAGCCCTGACAGGGGCAGGAGCAATCAGCCCCAGCATTTT,TRBD1,-,TRBV6-2/TRBV6-3,TRBJ1-5
CASSSVGLAGGPGTGELFF,TGTGCCAGCAGCTCCGTGGGACTAGCGGGAGGGCCAGGCACCGGGGAGCTGTTTTTT,TRBD2,-,TRBV7-3,TRBJ2-2
CASSERDTQYF,TGTGCCAGCAGCGAGAGAGATACGCAGTATTTT,-,-,TRBV12-3/TRBV12-4,TRBJ2-3
CAWTLGLGGGTEAFF,TGTGCCTGGACTCTCGGACTGGGTGGGGGCACTGAAGCTTTCTTT,-,-,TRBV30,TRBJ1-1
CASSLVGRAPVGAFF,TGTGCCAGCAGTTTAGTCGGCAGGGCCCCGGTCGGAGCTTTCTTT,-,-,TRBV27,TRBJ1-1
CASRGLGVPYSPLHF,TGTGCCAGCAGGGGGCTGGGGGTCCCCTATTCACCCCTCCACTTT,-,once,TRBV7-2,TRBJ1-6
CASSLARAAKNIQYF,TGTGCCAGCAGCTTAGCGCGGGCAGCCAAAAACATTCAGTACTTC,-,-,TRBV7-9,TRBJ2-4
CATSRVREQDTQYF,TGTGCCACCAGCAGAGTACGGGAACAAGATACGCAGTATTTT,-,-,TRBV15,TRBJ2-3
CASSQDRGLAGGRTTDTQYF,TGCGCCAGCAGCCAAGATAGGGGACTAGCGGGAGGAAGGACAACAGATACGCAGTATTTT,TRBD2,-,TRBV4-3,TRBJ2-3
CASMEYELAGGEQYF,TGTGCCAGCATGGAATACGAACTAGCGGGAGGCGAGCAGTACTTC,TRBD2,-,TRBV27,TRBJ2-7
CAWSRQGNQPQHF,TGTGCCTGGAGTCGACAGGGGAACCAGCCCCAGCATTTT,TRBD1,-,TRBV30,TRBJ1-5
CASSKTGTRAYNEQFF,TGCGCCAGCAGCAAAACCGGGACCCGCGCATACAATGAGCAGTTCTTC,-,-,TRBV4-1,TRBJ2-1
CASSPSIYAGTNTGELFF,TGTGCCAGCAGCCCATCGATTTACGCAGGAACGAACACCGGGGAGCTGTTTTTT,-,-,TRBV27,TRBJ2-2
CASSPAGASGELFF,TGTGCCAGCAGTCCAGCGGGAGCCTCCGGGGAGCTGTTTTTT,TRBD2,-,TRBV2,TRBJ2-2
CASSLSGRGDNEQFF,TGTGCCAGCAGCCTCAGCGGGAGGGGGGACAATGAGCAGTTCTTC,TRBD2,-,TRBV5-4,TRBJ2-1
CASSPTGQYNSPLHF,TGTGCCAGCAGTCCCACCGGACAGTATAATTCACCCCTCCACTTT,-,-,TRBV28,TRBJ1-6